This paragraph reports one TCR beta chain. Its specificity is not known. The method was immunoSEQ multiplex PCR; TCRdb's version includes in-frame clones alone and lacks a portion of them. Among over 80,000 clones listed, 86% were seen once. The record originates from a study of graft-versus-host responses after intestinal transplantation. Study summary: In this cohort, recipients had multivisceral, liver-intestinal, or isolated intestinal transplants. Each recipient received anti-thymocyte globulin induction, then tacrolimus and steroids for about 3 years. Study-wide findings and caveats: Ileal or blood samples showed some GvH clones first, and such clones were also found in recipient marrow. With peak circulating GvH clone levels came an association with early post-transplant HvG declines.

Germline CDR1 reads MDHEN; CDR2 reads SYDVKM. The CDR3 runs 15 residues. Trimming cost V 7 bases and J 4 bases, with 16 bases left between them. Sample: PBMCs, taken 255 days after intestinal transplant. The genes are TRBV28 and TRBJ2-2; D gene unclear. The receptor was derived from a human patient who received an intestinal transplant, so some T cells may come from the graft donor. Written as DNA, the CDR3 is TGTGCCAGCAAGAGCCCCCAAATGGGCACCGGGGAGCTGTTTTTT. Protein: CASKSPQMGTGELFF. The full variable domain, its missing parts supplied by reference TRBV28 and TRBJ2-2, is DVKVTQSSRYLVKRTGEKVFLECVQDMDHENMFWYRQDPGLGLRLIYFSYDVKMKEKGDIPEGYSVSREKKERFSLILESASTNQTSMYLCASKSPQMGTGELFFGEGSRLTVL.